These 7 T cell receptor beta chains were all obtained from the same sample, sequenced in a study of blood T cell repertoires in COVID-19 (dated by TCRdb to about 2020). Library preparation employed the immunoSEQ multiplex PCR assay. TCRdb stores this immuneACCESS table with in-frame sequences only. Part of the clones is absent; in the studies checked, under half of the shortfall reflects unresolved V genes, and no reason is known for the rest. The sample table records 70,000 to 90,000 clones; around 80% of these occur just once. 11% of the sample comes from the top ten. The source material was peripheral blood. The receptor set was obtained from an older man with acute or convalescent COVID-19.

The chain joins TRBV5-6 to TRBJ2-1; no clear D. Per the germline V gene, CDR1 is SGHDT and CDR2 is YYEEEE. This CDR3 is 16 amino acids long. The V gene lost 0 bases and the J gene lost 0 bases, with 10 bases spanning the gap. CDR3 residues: CASSLGPEASYNEQFF. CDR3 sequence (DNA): TGTGCCAGCAGCTTGGGTCCTGAAGCCTCCTACAATGAGCAGTTCTTC.

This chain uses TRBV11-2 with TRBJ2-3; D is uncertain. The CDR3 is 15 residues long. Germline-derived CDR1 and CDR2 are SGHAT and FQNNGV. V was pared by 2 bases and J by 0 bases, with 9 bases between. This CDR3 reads CASSLWSSSTDTQYF. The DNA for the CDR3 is TGTGCCAGCAGCTTATGGAGTTCTAGCACAGATACGCAGTATTTT. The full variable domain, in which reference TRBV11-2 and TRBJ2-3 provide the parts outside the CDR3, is EAGVAQSPRYKIIEKRQSVAFWCNPISGHATLYWYQQILGQGPKLLIQFQNNGVVDDSQLPKDRFSAERLKGVDSTLKIQPAKLEDSAVYLCASSLWSSSTDTQYFGPGTRLTVL.

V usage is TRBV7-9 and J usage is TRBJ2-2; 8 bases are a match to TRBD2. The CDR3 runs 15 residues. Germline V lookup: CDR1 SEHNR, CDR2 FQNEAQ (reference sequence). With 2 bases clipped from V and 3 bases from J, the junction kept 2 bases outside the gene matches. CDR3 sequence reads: CASSLRRGDTGELFF. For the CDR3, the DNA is TGTGCCAGCAGCTTAAGGCGGGGGGACACCGGGGAGCTGTTTTTT.

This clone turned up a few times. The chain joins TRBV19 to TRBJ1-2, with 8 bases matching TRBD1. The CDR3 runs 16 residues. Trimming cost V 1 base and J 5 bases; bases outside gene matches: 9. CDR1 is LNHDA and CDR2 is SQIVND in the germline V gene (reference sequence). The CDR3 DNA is TGTGCCAGTAGTATAGCCCAGGGGGCTACGCGGTATGGCTACACCTTC. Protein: CASSIAQGATRYGYTF.

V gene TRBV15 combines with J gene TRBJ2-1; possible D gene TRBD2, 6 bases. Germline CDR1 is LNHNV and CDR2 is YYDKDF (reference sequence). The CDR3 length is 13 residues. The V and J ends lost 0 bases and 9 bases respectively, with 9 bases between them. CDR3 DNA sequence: TGTGCCACCAGCAGAGATCCCGGGGGTGAGCAGTTCTTC. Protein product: CATSRDPGGEQFF. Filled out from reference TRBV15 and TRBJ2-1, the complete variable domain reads DAMVIQNPRYQVTQFGKPVTLSCSQTLNHNVMYWYQQKSSQAPKLLFHYYDKDFNNEADTPDNFQSRRPNTSFCFLDIRSPGLGDTAMYLCATSRDPGGEQFFGPGTRLTVL.

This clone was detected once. CDR3 sequence: CASSIRAGQSYEQYF. As DNA, the CDR3 is TGTGCCAGTAGTATACGGGCGGGACAGTCCTACGAGCAGTACTTC. This rearrangement joins TRBV19 to TRBJ2-7; possibly TRBD1 for D (7 bases). V shed 2 bases and J shed 1 base, with 12 bases lying between them. The CDR3 sequence is 15 residues long. From germline, CDR1 is LNHDA and CDR2 SQIVND (reference sequence).

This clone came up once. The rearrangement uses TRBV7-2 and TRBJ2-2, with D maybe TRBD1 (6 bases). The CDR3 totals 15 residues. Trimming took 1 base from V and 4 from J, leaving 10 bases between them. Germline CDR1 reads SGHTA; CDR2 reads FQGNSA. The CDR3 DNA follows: TGTGCCAGCAGCTTAGGAGGGGGTCCCACCGGGGAGCTGTTTTTT. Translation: CASSLGGGPTGELFF.